These 5 T cell receptor beta chains originate from one sample sequenced in a study of blood T cell repertoires in COVID-19. TCRdb's copy holds only in-frame clones and misses some; the assay was immunoSEQ multiplex PCR. Among about 130,000 clones listed, about nine tenths were seen once. What was sequenced was peripheral blood. Receptors originate from a man between 60 and 70 years old with COVID-19, enrolled during active disease.

The CDR3 nucleotides read TGCGCCAGCAGCGCCGGGACAGGGGAATACGAGCAGTACTTC. Protein product: CASSAGTGEYEQYF. The chain links TRBV4-1 to TRBJ2-7, with 10 bases identical to TRBD1. J was trimmed by 4 bases and V by 5 bases; bases with no gene match: 5. The CDR3 consists of 14 residues. Germline CDR1 is MGHRA and CDR2 is YSYEKL.

The V and J genes are TRBV9 and TRBJ2-7; TRBD2 matches 12 bases. Germline trimming cut 0 bases from V and 3 bases from J; bases unmatched to any gene: 4. This CDR3 has 16 amino acids. Germline V lookup: CDR1 SGDLS, CDR2 YYNGEE. In DNA form, the CDR3 reads TGTGCCAGCAGCGTAGGCAGGACTAGCGGGAACTACGAGCAGTACTTC. It is translated as CASSVGRTSGNYEQYF.

The V call is TRBV30, the J call TRBJ1-5; no firm D call. Germline lookup yields CDR1 GTSNPN and CDR2 SVGIG (reference sequence). Trimming took 3 bases from V and 2 from J, leaving 14 bases between them. CDR3 length equals 15 residues. Here the CDR3 reads CAWREADGRNQPQHF. The CDR3 DNA is TGTGCCTGGAGGGAAGCGGACGGCCGCAATCAGCCCCAGCATTTT.

The J gene is TRBJ1-4, the V gene TRBV5-1; D may be TRBD1 (5 bases). V was shortened by 4 bases and J by 5 bases, with 18 bases between the two germline ends. Germline V gene sequence: CDR1 SGHRS, CDR2 YFSETQ. The CDR3 runs to 16 residues. DNA of the CDR3: TGCGCCAGCAGCCCGAGACGGGACTCCTTAAATGAAAAACTGTTTTTT. Encoded protein: CASSPRRDSLNEKLFF.

The chain has TRBV2 and TRBJ2-1; D perhaps matches TRBD1 (7 bases). The CDR3 consists of 14 residues. V shed 2 bases and J shed 9 bases, with 14 bases lying between them. The germline CDR1 and CDR2 sequences are SNHLY and FYNNEI. The CDR3 region has the DNA TGTGCCAGCAGTGAACTTCAGGGGGGCGGTGAGCAGTTCTTC. Its translation is CASSELQGGGEQFF.